A selection of T cell receptor beta chains follows, all from one sample in a study of Graves' ophthalmopathy and Graves' hyperthyroidism. TCRdb analysed the multiplex PCR reads with MiXCR anew, one entry per CDR3 protein. The sample holds 200,000 to 300,000 distinct CDR3 sequences, 40% to 50% seen once. The sequenced sample consisted of peripheral blood. The receptors were gathered from an adult man with Graves' ophthalmopathy. The CDR3 runs from the conserved cysteine through the conserved F or W. The D gene is left open where the match is weak. Clone sizes are given selectively: once, few, many, or a class where the clone is expanded.

many,TRBJ1-6,-,TRBV25-1,TGTGCCAGCTTAGGGGCAGCCTATGATTCACCCCTCCACTTT,CASLGAAYDSPLHF
-,TRBJ2-5,TRBD2,TRBV13,TGTGCCAGCAGCAGAGTCGGCGGGAGGGCTCAAGAGACCCAGTACTTC,CASSRVGGRAQETQYF
few,TRBJ1-1,-,TRBV7-2,TGTGCCAGCAGCTTGTGGTTTAACACTGAAGCTTTCTTT,CASSLWFNTEAFF
few,TRBJ2-7,-,TRBV29-1,TGCAGCGTTGAGGGGGGGACAGAGGACACCTACGAGCAGTACTTC,CSVEGGTEDTYEQYF
-,TRBJ2-5,-,TRBV10-3,TGTGCCATCAGTGAGTCGACGGGCTTATCCCCGTACTTC,CAISESTGLSPYF
-,TRBJ1-5,TRBD1,TRBV7-8,TGTGCCAGCAGCTCAAAGCTGGGACAGTTCGGACAGCCCCAGCATTTT,CASSSKLGQFGQPQHF
few,TRBJ2-7,TRBD1,TRBV9,TGTGCCAGCAGCTCCCCCGGGACAGGGGGCAGCTACGAGCAGTACTTC,CASSSPGTGGSYEQYF
-,TRBJ1-2,-,TRBV6-5,TGTGCCGCCTCCGGCGGGTTGTTAGATGGCTACACCTTC,CAASGGLLDGYTF
-,TRBJ2-7,TRBD1,TRBV29-1,TGCAGCGCACCCCACGGGACAGGGGTCTACTTC,CSAPHGTGVYF
few,TRBJ2-7,-,TRBV15,TGTGCCACCAGCAGAGAAATTAAGTTTGGGGGGTTTCGGGACGAGCAGTACTTC,CATSREIKFGGFRDEQYF
few,TRBJ1-2,TRBD1,TRBV6-5,TGTGCCAGCAAGGAGACAGGGGACTATGGCTACACCTTC,CASKETGDYGYTF
-,TRBJ1-4,-,TRBV19,TGTGCCAGTAGTATCGCGCAGGGAAACGAAAAACTGTTTTTT,CASSIAQGNEKLFF
few,TRBJ2-7,-,TRBV5-5,TGTGCCAGCAGCTCACAGCCGGCTGGGGGACACTACACCTACGAGCAGTACTTC,CASSSQPAGGHYTYEQYF
-,TRBJ2-5,TRBD1,TRBV11-1,TGTGCCAGCAGCTTCCCACAGGGGCGAAAAGGGGAGACCCAGTACTTC,CASSFPQGRKGETQYF
-,TRBJ2-7,-,TRBV7-9,TGTGCCAGCAAGGGTCCCAGGGGATACGAGCAGTACTTC,CASKGPRGYEQYF
few,TRBJ2-7,-,TRBV20-1,TGCAGTGTTGGGGGGAGGGGGCGTTTCTCCTACGAGCAGTACTTC,CSVGGRGRFSYEQYF
-,TRBJ2-5,TRBD1,TRBV12-3/TRBV12-4,TGTGCCAGCAGCTCCCTGGGGGGACAGGGGGCCCAAGAGACCCAGTACTTC,CASSSLGGQGAQETQYF
-,TRBJ2-2,-,TRBV5-1,TGCGCCAGCAGCTTGCCTGAGAACACCGGGGAGCTGTTTTTT,CASSLPENTGELFF
few,TRBJ2-2,TRBD2,TRBV6-6,TGTGCCAGCAGACCGGGACTAGCCTCGAACACCGGGGAGCTGTTTTTT,CASRPGLASNTGELFF
-,TRBJ2-7,-,TRBV10-3,TGTGCCAGCAGTACCCCCCAGGCATTATCCTACGAGCAGTACTTC,CASSTPQALSYEQYF
-,TRBJ2-7,-,TRBV10-3,TGTGCCAGCAGTTACGGGGAAATGGCCTACGAGCAGTACTTC,CASSYGEMAYEQYF
-,TRBJ2-2,TRBD2,TRBV9,TGTGCCAGCAGCCCGGGACTAGCGGGAAACACCGGGGAGCTGTTTTTT,CASSPGLAGNTGELFF
few,TRBJ1-4,-,TRBV2,TGTGCCAGCAGCCCCCCTGGGACAAATGAAAAACTGTTTTTT,CASSPPGTNEKLFF
once,TRBJ2-7,-,TRBV2,TGTGCCAGCAGCCAAGGACAAGGGCCAACCTACGAGCAGTACTTC,CASSQGQGPTYEQYF
-,TRBJ2-7,TRBD2,TRBV7-9,TGTGCCAGCAGCCAGGTGTCGGCGGGGGGCTCCTACGAGCAGTACTTC,CASSQVSAGGSYEQYF
-,TRBJ2-5,-,TRBV11-1,TGTGCCAGCAGCTTGGGGACTTTCCAAGAGACCCAGTACTTC,CASSLGTFQETQYF
-,TRBJ2-2,TRBD2,TRBV7-3,TGTGCCAGCAGCTGGACCCTACTAGCGGGAGGGAGCGGGGAGCTGTTTTTT,CASSWTLLAGGSGELFF
once,TRBJ2-3,TRBD1,TRBV10-3,TGTGCCAGCAGTACAGGGGGCAGCACAGATACGCAGTATTTT,CASSTGGSTDTQYF
-,TRBJ1-1,-,TRBV30,TGTGCCTGGAGTAGGTCGGTCACTGAAGCTTTCTTT,CAWSRSVTEAFF
few,TRBJ1-2,-,TRBV10-3,TGTGCCATCACTGCCGACGGGAACTATGGCTACACCTTC,CAITADGNYGYTF
once,TRBJ2-3,TRBD2,TRBV9,TGTGCCAGCAGCGTATGGGGGAGGGGCCAGAGCACAGATACGCAGTATTTT,CASSVWGRGQSTDTQYF
-,TRBJ1-3,-,TRBV5-1,TGCGCCAGCAGCCTGAACCGGGGCAGGGTTGACACCATATATTTT,CASSLNRGRVDTIYF
-,TRBJ2-7,TRBD1,TRBV10-3,TGTGCCAGCAGTGGACCGGGACAGGGGATGTACGAGCAGTACTTC,CASSGPGQGMYEQYF
once,TRBJ1-5,-,TRBV2,TGTGCCAGCAGTTTCTGGGGCTCAGAGAGCCAGCCCCAGCATTTT,CASSFWGSESQPQHF
-,TRBJ2-7,TRBD2,TRBV5-8,TGTGCCAGCAGCTTGGCCGCGGGAGAGTTCTACGAGCAGTACTTC,CASSLAAGEFYEQYF
few,TRBJ2-5,TRBD1,TRBV12-3/TRBV12-4,TGTGCCAGCACCCCCGGACAGGGGGCTCGAGAGACCCAGTACTTC,CASTPGQGARETQYF
-,TRBJ2-5,TRBD1,TRBV20-1,TGCAGTGCCGAGGGGGCAGGGGCTCAAGAGACCCAGTACTTC,CSAEGAGAQETQYF
-,TRBJ1-5,TRBD1,TRBV10-3,TGTGCCATCAGTCAGGGACAGGGTGATCAGCCCCAGCATTTT,CAISQGQGDQPQHF
once,TRBJ2-5,TRBD1,TRBV5-6,TGTGCCAGCAGCTTGGGAATACGGCAGGGGGAAGAGACCCAGTACTTC,CASSLGIRQGEETQYF
-,TRBJ2-6,-,TRBV5-1,TGCGCCAGCAGCTTCCGGGACGGGGGTTCCGGGGCCAACGTCCTGACTTTC,CASSFRDGGSGANVLTF
few,TRBJ1-1,-,TRBV6-6,TGTGCCAGCACCCAAGGTGCGTCGGTAGGGAACACTGAAGCTTTCTTT,CASTQGASVGNTEAFF
few,TRBJ1-2,-,TRBV6-1,TGTGCCAGCAGGCAACGGAGACAGGTTAACTATGGCTACACCTTC,CASRQRRQVNYGYTF
-,TRBJ2-2,-,TRBV7-9,TGTGCCAGCAGCTTAACACAAGCACCTACCGGGGAGCTGTTTTTT,CASSLTQAPTGELFF
-,TRBJ1-1,-,TRBV6-6,TGTGCCAGCCGTTCGAACAGGGCCACTGAAGCTTTCTTT,CASRSNRATEAFF
-,TRBJ2-7,TRBD2,TRBV29-1,TGCAGCGTTGAAGGACTAGCGGGAGTTAATTACGAGCAGTACTTC,CSVEGLAGVNYEQYF
-,TRBJ2-1,-,TRBV6-4,TGTGCCAGCAGTGACGGGGTAGGGAACCCCTACAATGAACAGTTCTTC,CASSDGVGNPYNEQFF
-,TRBJ1-2,-,TRBV7-3,TGTGCCAGCAGCTCAGGGGCCGCCGGCTACACCTTC,CASSSGAAGYTF
once,TRBJ2-7,TRBD1,TRBV12-3/TRBV12-4,TGTGCCAGCAGCCGACAGGGCGAATACGAGCAGTACTTC,CASSRQGEYEQYF
-,TRBJ1-2,-,TRBV30,TGTGCCTGGAGTGTGGGTTATGGCTACACCTTC,CAWSVGYGYTF
few,TRBJ2-5,-,TRBV20-1,TGCAGTGCCCCCAATTGGAATCGCCAAGAGACCCAGTACTTC,CSAPNWNRQETQYF
-,TRBJ2-7,-,TRBV19,TGTGCCAGTAGTATGGACGGGGGCTACGAGCAGTACTTC,CASSMDGGYEQYF
few,TRBJ1-1,-,TRBV9,TGTGCCAGCAGCGTAGGACAGCTCGCTGAAGCTTTCTTT,CASSVGQLAEAFF